The rows below give T cell receptor beta chains drawn from one sample of a study of cytomegalovirus exposure and HLA in healthy donors. Method: immunoSEQ multiplex PCR; TCRdb's copy keeps in-frame clones and lacks some. This sample carries 150,000 to 200,000 clones, around four fifths of them seen once, and the ten largest clones take about 1.6%. The sequenced material came from PBMCs. The source is a man aged 50-60 years in good health and CMV-seronegative. CDR3s include the opening cysteine and the closing phenylalanine or tryptophan. The order of the fields is J gene, V gene, D gene, clone size, CDR3 DNA, CDR3 protein. A D gene is named only where the DNA matches it firmly. Only part of the rows carry a size: once, few, many, or a class if the clone is expanded.

j_call: TRBJ1-2
v_call: TRBV9
d_call: TRBD1
clone_size: -
cdr3_nt: TGTGCCAGCAGCTCAAGGGACAGCTATGGCTACACCTTC
cdr3_aa: CASSSRDSYGYTF

j_call: TRBJ1-6
v_call: TRBV5-1
d_call: TRBD1
clone_size: few
cdr3_nt: TGCGCCAGCAGCTTGACGGGACAGTATAATTCACCCCTCCACTTT
cdr3_aa: CASSLTGQYNSPLHF

j_call: TRBJ2-1
v_call: TRBV11-3
d_call: -
clone_size: -
cdr3_nt: TGTGCCAGCAGCCCGAGCGCCATAGGGGGCAATGAGCAGTTCTTC
cdr3_aa: CASSPSAIGGNEQFF

j_call: TRBJ1-2
v_call: TRBV5-1
d_call: -
clone_size: -
cdr3_nt: TGCGCCAGCAGCTTAAGTCAGGGGCTCGGCTACACCTTC
cdr3_aa: CASSLSQGLGYTF

j_call: TRBJ1-4
v_call: TRBV7-2
d_call: TRBD1
clone_size: -
cdr3_nt: TGTGCCAGCAGCTTCGACAGGGCAACTAATGAAAAACTGTTTTTT
cdr3_aa: CASSFDRATNEKLFF

j_call: TRBJ2-7
v_call: TRBV7-3
d_call: -
clone_size: -
cdr3_nt: TGTGCCAGCAGCCTCACGAAGACAGACGAGCAGTACTTC
cdr3_aa: CASSLTKTDEQYF

j_call: TRBJ2-7
v_call: TRBV5-1
d_call: -
clone_size: -
cdr3_nt: TGCGCCAGCAGCTTGGACAGAGACGTTGGGGAGCAGTACTTC
cdr3_aa: CASSLDRDVGEQYF

j_call: TRBJ2-7
v_call: TRBV18
d_call: -
clone_size: -
cdr3_nt: TGTGCCAGCTCAGTGGCCTCTTACGAGCAGTACTTC
cdr3_aa: CASSVASYEQYF

j_call: TRBJ2-1
v_call: TRBV5-8
d_call: TRBD1
clone_size: -
cdr3_nt: TGTGCCAGCAGCACGGCGGGACAGGGCTACAATGAGCAGTTCTTC
cdr3_aa: CASSTAGQGYNEQFF

j_call: TRBJ2-7
v_call: TRBV5-1
d_call: -
clone_size: -
cdr3_nt: TGCGCCAGCAGCTTAGAGCAGGGCTTCTACGAGCAGTACTTC
cdr3_aa: CASSLEQGFYEQYF

j_call: TRBJ1-1
v_call: TRBV6-5
d_call: -
clone_size: -
cdr3_nt: TGTGCCAGCAGTTCCCCTTCGCGTTACACTGAAGCTTTCTTT
cdr3_aa: CASSSPSRYTEAFF

j_call: TRBJ2-7
v_call: TRBV11-2
d_call: TRBD1
clone_size: -
cdr3_nt: TGTGCCAGCAGCCAGGCCGGGACAGGGTACTACTTC
cdr3_aa: CASSQAGTGYYF

j_call: TRBJ1-1
v_call: TRBV7-9
d_call: -
clone_size: -
cdr3_nt: TGTGCCAGCAGCCCCCGGGGGGGGAACACTGAAGCTTTCTTT
cdr3_aa: CASSPRGGNTEAFF

j_call: TRBJ1-1
v_call: TRBV7-2
d_call: TRBD1
clone_size: few
cdr3_nt: TGTGCCAGCAGCCCTCGACAGGGAATGGGGAACACTGAAGCTTTCTTT
cdr3_aa: CASSPRQGMGNTEAFF

j_call: TRBJ1-1
v_call: TRBV5-4
d_call: -
clone_size: few
cdr3_nt: TGTGCCAGCAGCTTGGTAGGGGCGAACACTGAAGCTTTCTTT
cdr3_aa: CASSLVGANTEAFF

j_call: TRBJ2-7
v_call: TRBV18
d_call: TRBD1
clone_size: -
cdr3_nt: TGTGCCAGCTCACCACGACAGGGAAGCTCCTACGAGCAGTACTTC
cdr3_aa: CASSPRQGSSYEQYF

j_call: TRBJ1-6
v_call: TRBV5-1
d_call: TRBD1
clone_size: -
cdr3_nt: TGCGCCAGCAGCTCCGCTCCGGGACAGGGTTATTCACCCCTCCACTTT
cdr3_aa: CASSSAPGQGYSPLHF

j_call: TRBJ1-3
v_call: TRBV28
d_call: TRBD1
clone_size: -
cdr3_nt: TGTGCCAGCAGTTTATGGGCAGGGACAGGGGTTGAAAACACCATATATTTT
cdr3_aa: CASSLWAGTGVENTIYF

j_call: TRBJ1-4
v_call: TRBV5-1
d_call: -
clone_size: -
cdr3_nt: TGCGCCAGCTCCCGCCAAGAGGCTAATGAAAAACTGTTTTTT
cdr3_aa: CASSRQEANEKLFF

j_call: TRBJ1-2
v_call: TRBV11-2
d_call: TRBD1
clone_size: -
cdr3_nt: TGTGCCAGCAGCTTACGGACAGGGGTCTTTGGCTACACCTTC
cdr3_aa: CASSLRTGVFGYTF

j_call: TRBJ2-3
v_call: TRBV29-1
d_call: TRBD2
clone_size: once
cdr3_nt: TGCAGCGTTGGAGCGGGACTGAGCACAGATACGCAGTATTTT
cdr3_aa: CSVGAGLSTDTQYF

j_call: TRBJ2-5
v_call: TRBV7-2
d_call: TRBD2
clone_size: -
cdr3_nt: TGTGCCAGCGGTAGCGGGGGTGGAGGGACCCAGTACTTC
cdr3_aa: CASGSGGGGTQYF

j_call: TRBJ2-3
v_call: TRBV6-6
d_call: -
clone_size: -
cdr3_nt: TGTGCCAGCAGTCCCCTGACTACTATCACAGATACGCAGTATTTT
cdr3_aa: CASSPLTTITDTQYF

j_call: TRBJ2-3
v_call: TRBV5-1
d_call: -
clone_size: -
cdr3_nt: TGCGCCAGCAGCTTGCAGGGATATCCTAGCACAGATACGCAGTATTTT
cdr3_aa: CASSLQGYPSTDTQYF

j_call: TRBJ2-3
v_call: TRBV29-1
d_call: -
clone_size: -
cdr3_nt: TGCAGCGTTGGCGGAGACTATACAGATACGCAGTATTTT
cdr3_aa: CSVGGDYTDTQYF

j_call: TRBJ2-7
v_call: TRBV4-2
d_call: -
clone_size: -
cdr3_nt: TGTGCCAGCAGCCTCGAGAGGGTTGGTGGGGAGCAGTACTTC
cdr3_aa: CASSLERVGGEQYF

j_call: TRBJ1-3
v_call: TRBV28
d_call: -
clone_size: few
cdr3_nt: TGTGCCAGCAGCTCCCGACTCTACCCCCGCTCTGGAAACACCATATATTTT
cdr3_aa: CASSSRLYPRSGNTIYF

j_call: TRBJ2-2
v_call: TRBV4-3
d_call: TRBD2
clone_size: few
cdr3_nt: TGCGCCAGCAGCCCAAAAGCGGGGGGAACCGGGGAGCTGTTTTTT
cdr3_aa: CASSPKAGGTGELFF

j_call: TRBJ1-3
v_call: TRBV18
d_call: -
clone_size: -
cdr3_nt: TGTGCCAGCTCAACGGGACTTTCAGGCTCTGGAAACACCACATATTTT
cdr3_aa: CASSTGLSGSGNTTYF

j_call: TRBJ2-7
v_call: TRBV5-1
d_call: TRBD2
clone_size: -
cdr3_nt: TGCGCCAGCAGCGTTAGTACTAGCGGGGGCTATTACGAGCAGTACTTC
cdr3_aa: CASSVSTSGGYYEQYF

j_call: TRBJ2-1
v_call: TRBV7-6
d_call: -
clone_size: once
cdr3_nt: TGTGCCAGCAGCTTAGGATCCCTAACAGGGTCCCACCATAATGAGCAGTTCTTC
cdr3_aa: CASSLGSLTGSHHNEQFF

j_call: TRBJ2-7
v_call: TRBV4-1
d_call: TRBD2
clone_size: -
cdr3_nt: TGCGCCAGCAGCCACAACACCCCTAGCGGAACCTACGAGCAGTACTTC
cdr3_aa: CASSHNTPSGTYEQYF

j_call: TRBJ1-4
v_call: TRBV5-6
d_call: -
clone_size: -
cdr3_nt: TGTGCCAGCAGTTTCCACAGGGTAACTAATGAAAAACTGTTTTTT
cdr3_aa: CASSFHRVTNEKLFF

j_call: TRBJ2-6
v_call: TRBV5-4
d_call: -
clone_size: -
cdr3_nt: TGTGCCAGCAGCTTGGCAGGGTCGGGGGCCAACGTCCTGACTTTC
cdr3_aa: CASSLAGSGANVLTF

j_call: TRBJ1-1
v_call: TRBV5-6
d_call: TRBD1
clone_size: -
cdr3_nt: TGTGCCAGCAGCTTACGACAGGGGAACACTGAAGCTTTCTTT
cdr3_aa: CASSLRQGNTEAFF

j_call: TRBJ2-5
v_call: TRBV7-7
d_call: -
clone_size: -
cdr3_nt: TGTGCTAGCAGTTTTACAGGGATGGGAGAGACCCAGTACTTC
cdr3_aa: CASSFTGMGETQYF

j_call: TRBJ2-1
v_call: TRBV9
d_call: TRBD2
clone_size: -
cdr3_nt: TGTGCCAGCAGCGTAGGGGGAGCGGGGGGGACCAATGAGCAGTTCTTC
cdr3_aa: CASSVGGAGGTNEQFF

j_call: TRBJ2-2
v_call: TRBV4-1
d_call: TRBD1
clone_size: few
cdr3_nt: TGCGCCAGCAGCCAAGGCAGGACAGGGGCCGGGGAGCTGTTTTTT
cdr3_aa: CASSQGRTGAGELFF

j_call: TRBJ1-5
v_call: TRBV6-4
d_call: -
clone_size: -
cdr3_nt: TGTGCCAGCAGTGACTATGCGGGTCAGCCCCAGCATTTT
cdr3_aa: CASSDYAGQPQHF